This TCR beta chain was sequenced in a study of T cell responses to AZD1222 COVID-19 vaccine. Study results and caveats: Possibly, clonal diversity was underestimated; donors were largely white British and included more females. The span of vaccine-associated CD4 TCRs extended across spike, with dominance at 160-218 and 743-854.

The table came from immunoSEQ multiplex PCR; TCRdb's copy has only in-frame clones and leaves some out. The sample lists 130,000 or so clones; around nine tenths were seen once. The ends lost 8 bases at V and 4 bases at J; junction bases unmatched: 4. The CDR3 covers 13 residues. Concerning this clone: As yet, its antigen is unknown.

Samples with a second dose at about 4 or about 12 weeks were pooled together. The clonotype originates from an adult who received the AZD1222 COVID-19 vaccine. The sample was peripheral blood, taken 28 days after the second AZD1222 dose. V is TRBV6-7 and J is TRBJ2-5; 10 bases align to TRBD1. TRBV6-7 is an ORF, with its function uncertain. The CDR3 sequence is CASRDRGLETQYF. CDR3 bases: TGTGCCAGCCGGGACAGGGGTTTAGAGACCCAGTACTTC.